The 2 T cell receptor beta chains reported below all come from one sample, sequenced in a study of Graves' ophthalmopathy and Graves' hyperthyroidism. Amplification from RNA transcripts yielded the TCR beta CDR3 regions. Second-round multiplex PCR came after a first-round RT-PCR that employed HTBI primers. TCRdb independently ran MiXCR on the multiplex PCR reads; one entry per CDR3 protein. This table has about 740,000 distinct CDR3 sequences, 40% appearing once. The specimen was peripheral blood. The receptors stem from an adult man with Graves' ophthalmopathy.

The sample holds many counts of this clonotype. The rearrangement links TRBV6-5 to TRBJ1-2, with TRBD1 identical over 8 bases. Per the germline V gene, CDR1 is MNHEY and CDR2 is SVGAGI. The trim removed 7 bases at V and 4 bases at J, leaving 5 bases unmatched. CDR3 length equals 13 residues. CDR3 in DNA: TGTGCCAGCACTAGACAGGGGTCCTATGGCTACACCTTC. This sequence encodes CASTRQGSYGYTF.

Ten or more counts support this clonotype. CDR3 loop: CASSRFEGKQYF. DNA of the CDR3: TGTGCCAGCAGCCGATTCGAAGGCAAGCAGTACTTC. V is TRBV9 and J is TRBJ2-7; no firm D call. V lost 4 bases, J lost 8 bases, and 13 bases lay in between. This CDR3 is built from 12 residues. CDR1 and CDR2 from the germline V gene are SGDLS and YYNGEE.